Many counts were recorded for the clone carrying this T cell receptor beta chain. The time point is: newly diagnosed GD, antithyroid drugs for less than 3 months. Following extraction of RNA from PBMCs, that RNA was used to make the TCR library. Those enrolled as patients came out of an endocrinology department in Xi'an, China. This entry is derived from a study of regulatory T cells in long-lasting Graves disease. Across the study: Graves' patients with a new diagnosis had received antithyroid drugs under 3 months.

Germline V gene lookup returns CDR1 DFQATT and CDR2 SNEGSKA (reference sequence). CDR3 length: 14 amino acids. Trimming left V 6 bases short and J 2 bases short, with 15 bases between. CDR3-region Arm-PCR and iRepertoire HTBI primers produced the TCR beta libraries. TCRdb recomputed calls from the multiplex PCR reads with MiXCR, one row per CDR3 protein. The sample contains about 540,000 distinct CDR3 sequences, approximately 12% of which appear only once. This sample was also put to use in a study of T cells in Graves' hyperthyroidism and ophthalmopathy. That paper adds: The TCR CDR3 was amplified in a first-round RT-PCR using the HTBI primer set.

The chain combines TRBV20-1 with TRBJ2-3; D perhaps matches TRBD1 (6 bases). The receptor comes from a man aged 25 to 45 with Graves disease. Sequencing used peripheral blood mononuclear cells (PBMCs), obtained at new diagnosis, from a patient treated with antithyroid drugs. The CDR3 protein is CSAPPTGYTDTQYF. The DNA of the CDR3 is TGCAGTGCCCCGCCGACAGGATACACAGATACGCAGTATTTT.